This T cell receptor beta chain was captured by sequencing in a study of blood T cell repertoires in COVID-19. Study-level background: T cells, B-cell-depleted T cells, or PBMCs provided the cDNA or gDNA that served as material.

Sequencing used immunoSEQ multiplex PCR; TCRdb keeps in-frame clones, though not all of them. The data contain 200,000 or so clones, 84% of them singletons. From germline, CDR1 is MNHEY and CDR2 SMNVEV (reference sequence). This CDR3 contains 16 residues. V lost 1 base, J lost 0 bases, and 13 bases lay in between. Those who participated ranged in age from about 18 to 89 years and resided in under 25 US areas. Sequencing was performed on PBMCs or T cells enriched from blood (not recorded which). V is TRBV27 and J is TRBJ2-7; D gene ambiguous. The clonotype comes from a middle-aged man who had recovered from COVID-19. CDR3 amino acids: CASSLYSSLSSYEQYF. In DNA form, the CDR3 reads TGTGCCAGCAGTTTATACAGCTCTCTAAGCTCCTACGAGCAGTACTTC.